A selection of T cell receptor beta chains follows, all from one sample in a study of control samples from healthy donors and cancer patients. Generated by immunoSEQ multiplex PCR, the TCRdb table keeps only in-frame clones and is missing some. The repertoire consists of tens of thousands of clones, with roughly 91% occurring once and the leading ten covering approximately 15%. Sequenced: blood. These receptors all stem from a man aged 45-65 years in good health. The CDR3 runs from the conserved cysteine through the conserved F or W. The order of the fields is D gene, clone size, J gene, V gene, CDR3 protein, CDR3 DNA. D genes are given only for firm matches. Part of the rows lack a size; the others show once, few, many or a class for expanded clones.

TRBD2,NA,TRBJ2-1,TRBV27,CASKPPGLAGGGSYNEQFF,TGTGCCAGCAAGCCGCCGGGACTAGCGGGGGGGGGCTCCTACAATGAGCAGTTCTTC
NA,NA,TRBJ1-6,TRBV4-2,CASSQDGDSNSPLHF,TGTGCCAGCAGCCAAGACGGAGACAGCAATTCACCCCTCCACTTT
TRBD1,NA,TRBJ1-1,TRBV3-1/TRBV3-2,CASSSISTGGTEAFF,TGTGCCAGCAGCTCAATTTCGACAGGGGGCACTGAAGCTTTCTTT
NA,NA,TRBJ2-1,TRBV6-5,CASTTRQGEQFF,TGTGCCAGCACCACGCGGCAGGGAGAGCAGTTCTTC
NA,NA,TRBJ1-1,TRBV4-1,CASSQPILGGLNTEAFF,TGCGCCAGCAGCCAACCCATTCTTGGGGGCTTGAACACTGAAGCTTTCTTT
TRBD2,NA,TRBJ2-2,TRBV6-1,CASSDQRGSANTGELFF,TGTGCCAGCAGTGATCAGCGGGGGAGCGCGAACACCGGGGAGCTGTTTTTT
TRBD2,few,TRBJ2-1,TRBV30,CAWSGLAGTYNEQFF,TGTGCCTGGAGCGGACTAGCGGGTACCTACAATGAGCAGTTCTTC
TRBD1,NA,TRBJ1-5,TRBV3-1/TRBV3-2,CASSQAGQGEQPQHF,TGTGCCAGCAGCCAAGCGGGACAGGGCGAACAGCCCCAGCATTTT
TRBD2,NA,TRBJ2-1,TRBV19,CASRSGGLNEQFF,TGTGCCAGTAGGTCGGGGGGGCTCAATGAGCAGTTCTTC
TRBD1,NA,TRBJ1-4,TRBV13,CASTLGGANEKLFF,TGTGCCAGCACCCTAGGGGGCGCGAATGAAAAACTGTTTTTT
NA,NA,TRBJ1-1,TRBV30,CAWSYPGLNTEAFF,TGTGCCTGGAGTTATCCGGGTCTGAACACTGAAGCTTTCTTT
NA,NA,TRBJ2-2,TRBV5-1,CASQGNTGELFF,TGCGCCAGCCAAGGGAACACCGGGGAGCTGTTTTTT
NA,NA,TRBJ2-1,TRBV5-1,CASSLTGMGNEQFF,TGCGCCAGCAGCTTAACAGGGATGGGGAATGAGCAGTTCTTC
TRBD1,NA,TRBJ1-6,TRBV24-1,CATSDSGQINSPLHF,TGTGCCACCAGTGATTCGGGACAGATTAATTCACCCCTCCACTTT
NA,NA,TRBJ1-2,TRBV14,CASSQDAANYGYTF,TGTGCCAGCAGCCAAGATGCGGCAAACTATGGCTACACCTTC
NA,NA,TRBJ1-1,TRBV5-6,CASSSVSEAFF,TGTGCCAGCAGCTCGGTATCGGAAGCTTTCTTT
TRBD2,NA,TRBJ2-3,TRBV7-2,CASSLTSGGAADTQYF,TGTGCCAGCAGCCTGACTAGCGGGGGGGCCGCGGATACGCAGTATTTT
NA,few,TRBJ2-1,TRBV20-1,CSAGPRGEQFF,TGCAGTGCTGGGCCCCGGGGTGAGCAGTTCTTC
NA,NA,TRBJ1-1,TRBV25-1,CASTKRGLPEAFF,TGTGCCAGCACCAAGCGGGGTTTACCTGAAGCTTTCTTT
TRBD1,once,TRBJ1-2,TRBV6-4,CASSDPGQGEGYTF,TGTGCCAGCAGTGACCCGGGACAGGGGGAAGGCTACACCTTC
TRBD2,few,TRBJ2-5,TRBV19,CASSMPSGLAGTQETQYF,TGTGCCAGTAGTATGCCCTCCGGGCTAGCGGGGACACAAGAGACCCAGTACTTC
NA,NA,TRBJ1-1,TRBV10-1,CASSGQVNTEAFF,TGCGCCAGCAGTGGACAGGTGAACACTGAAGCTTTCTTT
TRBD1,once,TRBJ1-2,TRBV2,CASSETGASFYGYTF,TGTGCCAGCAGCGAGACAGGGGCTTCGTTCTATGGCTACACCTTC
TRBD1,NA,TRBJ1-2,TRBV7-2,CASSDYRGNYGYTF,TGTGCCAGCAGCGACTACAGGGGAAACTATGGCTACACCTTC
NA,once,TRBJ1-1,TRBV19,CASTTSWGNTEAFF,TGTGCCAGTACTACCTCCTGGGGTAACACTGAAGCTTTCTTT
NA,NA,TRBJ2-5,TRBV24-1,CATSGEAGQPQGETQYF,TGTGCCACCAGTGGGGAAGCGGGACAACCACAGGGAGAGACCCAGTACTTC
TRBD2,NA,TRBJ2-5,TRBV10-2,CASSESLYGTSGGKHF,TGCGCCAGCAGTGAGTCCTTATACGGGACTAGCGGGGGCAAGCACTTC
NA,NA,TRBJ1-3,TRBV29-1,CSGLPSSGNTIYF,TGCAGCGGCCTCCCCAGCTCTGGAAACACCATATATTTT
TRBD1,NA,TRBJ2-6,TRBV11-2,CASSSWGQGSSGANVLTF,TGTGCCAGCAGCTCATGGGGACAGGGATCTTCTGGGGCCAACGTCCTGACTTTC
NA,NA,TRBJ1-4,TRBV7-9,CASSPRGGEEKLFF,TGTGCCAGCAGCCCCAGGGGAGGGGAGGAAAAACTGTTTTTT
NA,NA,TRBJ1-1,TRBV6-1,CASSERRVAQSAFF,TGTGCCAGCAGTGAGCGTCGGGTGGCTCAGTCAGCTTTCTTT
NA,NA,TRBJ1-2,TRBV3-1/TRBV3-2,CASSQSYRSSYGYTF,TGTGCCAGCAGCCAATCGTACAGGTCCAGTTATGGCTACACCTTC